A selection of T cell receptor beta chains follows, all from one sample in a study of cytomegalovirus exposure and HLA in healthy donors. The method was immunoSEQ multiplex PCR; TCRdb's version includes in-frame clones alone and lacks a portion of them. Of about 140,000 clones in the sample, roughly 79% were seen once. The specimen sequenced was PBMCs. These receptors originate from a man aged 30 to 45 in good health and CMV-seropositive. Each CDR3 is given with its conserved first and last residue. D genes are given only for firm matches. Clone size is not always given. Where it is, it says once, few, many or a class for expanded clones.

>TRBV2|TRBD1|TRBJ1-2|-
TGTGCCAGCAGTGAAGGATTCCTCGGGACAGCGTATGGCTACACCTTC
CASSEGFLGTAYGYTF
>TRBV7-9|TRBD2|TRBJ2-7|-
TGTGCCAGCAGCACTCGGTGGGGGGGGAACGAGCAGTACTTC
CASSTRWGGNEQYF
>TRBV28|TRBD1|TRBJ1-3|-
TGTGCCAGCAGCTCGGGACAGGGGCCGACCACCATATATTTT
CASSSGQGPTTIYF
>TRBV7-9|-|TRBJ2-3|-
TGTGCCAGCAGCCCCCCAAGTCGCGCCGATACGCAGTATTTT
CASSPPSRADTQYF
>TRBV19|TRBD2|TRBJ2-3|-
TGTGCCTCCCGGGGACTAAGCACAGATACGCAGTATTTT
CASRGLSTDTQYF
>TRBV6-6|-|TRBJ1-1|-
TGTGCCAGCAGTTACTCGGAGACCACTGAAGCTTTCTTT
CASSYSETTEAFF
>TRBV6-1|TRBD1|TRBJ1-1|-
TGTGCCAGCAGTTACGAGGGGGCAGCTTTCTTT
CASSYEGAAFF
>TRBV19|-|TRBJ1-6|-
TGTGCCAGTAGTAGGGGGCACTATAATTCACCCCTCCACTTT
CASSRGHYNSPLHF
>TRBV28|-|TRBJ1-5|-
TGTGCCAGCAATCTTGGCGCCGCGGGCAGGGGCCTACCTAGCAATCAGCCCCAGCATTTT
CASNLGAAGRGLPSNQPQHF
>TRBV5-1|-|TRBJ1-2|-
TGCGCCAGCAAACCCGGGTCTGATTATGGCTACACCTTC
CASKPGSDYGYTF
>TRBV2|-|TRBJ2-7|-
TGTGCCAGCAGTGAAGGAATAGCGAGCTCCTACGAGCAGTACTTC
CASSEGIASSYEQYF
>TRBV7-7|-|TRBJ2-7|-
TGTGCTAGCAGCTTAGGGGACTCTAGCTCCTACGAGCAGTACTTC
CASSLGDSSSYEQYF
>TRBV5-1|TRBD1|TRBJ1-1|-
TGCGCCAGCAGCTTGACAGGGGATCAGGTTGAAGCTTTCTTT
CASSLTGDQVEAFF
>TRBV7-2|-|TRBJ2-7|-
TGTGCCAGCAGCTTAGAGTACAGTGAAGTCTCCTACGAGCAGTACTTC
CASSLEYSEVSYEQYF
>TRBV2|TRBD1|TRBJ1-1|-
TGTGCCAGCAGGAACAGGGGAAGCACTGAAGCTTTCTTT
CASRNRGSTEAFF
>TRBV6-1|-|TRBJ2-2|-
TGTGCCAGCAAGGGGTGGCAGGGGAACACCGGGGAGCTGTTTTTT
CASKGWQGNTGELFF
>TRBV28|TRBD2|TRBJ2-1|-
TGTGCCAGCAGCCGGACTAGCGGGATTAGTGAGCAGTTCTTC
CASSRTSGISEQFF
>TRBV2|TRBD2|TRBJ2-5|-
TGTGCCAGCCGACTCGCTAGCGGGAGGGGGGAGGAGCAGTACTTC
CASRLASGRGEEQYF
>TRBV16|TRBD1|TRBJ1-5|-
TGTGCCAGCAGCCGAGGACAGGGTAATCAGCCCCAGCATTTT
CASSRGQGNQPQHF
>TRBV19|-|TRBJ2-1|-
TGTGCCAGTAGTATAAACAGGGGGAGATTAGCGGGGGCCAACAATGAGCAGTTCTTC
CASSINRGRLAGANNEQFF
>TRBV19|TRBD2|TRBJ2-5|-
TGTGCCAGTAGTATAGCCTGGGTGGGGGGGCAAGAGACCCAGTACTTC
CASSIAWVGGQETQYF
>TRBV25-1|TRBD1|TRBJ1-2|few
TGTGCCAGCAGCCTCGGGACAGGGGCAGGTGGCTACACCTTC
CASSLGTGAGGYTF
>TRBV19|-|TRBJ1-1|-
TGTGCCAGTAGTCCGTTCGGGGAGGGAAGGTTCCCTGAAGCTTTCTTT
CASSPFGEGRFPEAFF
>TRBV20-1|-|TRBJ1-1|-
TGCAGTGCTGCTGGACAAGGGGCTTTCTTT
CSAAGQGAFF
>TRBV19|TRBD1|TRBJ1-5|-
TGTGCCAGTAGTAGAACAGGGGACCATCAGCCCCAGCATTTT
CASSRTGDHQPQHF
>TRBV7-7|-|TRBJ2-2|-
TGTGCTAGCAGTCAAATGAGGGACGGGGAGCTGTTTTTT
CASSQMRDGELFF
>TRBV9|-|TRBJ2-3|-
TGTGCCAGCAGCTCACGACTAGACTTCACAGATACGCAGTATTTT
CASSSRLDFTDTQYF
>TRBV5-1|TRBD1|TRBJ2-5|-
TGCGCCAGCAGCACCCAGACAGGGGGGAACCAAGAGACCCAGTACTTC
CASSTQTGGNQETQYF
>TRBV19|TRBD1|TRBJ2-2|-
TGTGCCAGTAGAGGGGGACAGGGCAGCACCGGGGAGCTGTTTTTT
CASRGGQGSTGELFF
>TRBV14|-|TRBJ2-5|-
TGTGCCAGCAGCCGTATTCAGGGCCAAGAGACCCAGTACTTC
CASSRIQGQETQYF
>TRBV6-5|-|TRBJ1-1|-
TGTGCCAGCTCTCTACGAGAGAACACTGAAGCTTTCTTT
CASSLRENTEAFF
>TRBV12-1|-|TRBJ2-2|-
TGTGCCAGCAGCTTTTGGGACAGGGTCCACAGGAACACCGGGGAGCTGTTTTTT
CASSFWDRVHRNTGELFF
>TRBV5-1|TRBD2|TRBJ2-3|-
TGCGCCAGCAGCCACGGACTAGCGGGAACGACAGATACGCAGTATTTT
CASSHGLAGTTDTQYF
>TRBV7-2|-|TRBJ2-5|-
TGTGCCAGCAGCTTCCAGGGACTCGAGGAGACCCAGTACTTC
CASSFQGLEETQYF
>TRBV28|TRBD2|TRBJ2-7|-
TGTGCCAGCAGTCCGCCGACTAGCGGCTACGAGCAGTACTTC
CASSPPTSGYEQYF
>TRBV15|-|TRBJ1-3|-
TGTGCCACCAGCAGCCTTACTGGAAACACCATATATTTT
CATSSLTGNTIYF
>TRBV12-5|-|TRBJ2-5|-
TGTGCTAGTGGTTTTGGAGGTGCGGGGGCGGTCGGGGAGACCCAGTACTTC
CASGFGGAGAVGETQYF
>TRBV7-9|TRBD1|TRBJ1-4|-
TGTGCCAGCAGCGTCCCGACAGGGGCTAATGAAAAACTGTTTTTT
CASSVPTGANEKLFF